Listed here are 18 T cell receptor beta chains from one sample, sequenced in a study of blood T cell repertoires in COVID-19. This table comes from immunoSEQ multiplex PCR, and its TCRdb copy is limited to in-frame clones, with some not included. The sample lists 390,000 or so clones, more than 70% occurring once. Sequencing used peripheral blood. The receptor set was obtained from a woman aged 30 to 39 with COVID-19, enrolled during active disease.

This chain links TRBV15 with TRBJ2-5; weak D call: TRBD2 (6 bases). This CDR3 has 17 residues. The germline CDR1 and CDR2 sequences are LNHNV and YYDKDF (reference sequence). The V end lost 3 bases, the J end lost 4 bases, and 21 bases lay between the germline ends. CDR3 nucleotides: TGTGCCACCAGCAGGTCTCACCGGGACTTGGGGGGAGAGACCCAGTACTTC. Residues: CATSRSHRDLGGETQYF.

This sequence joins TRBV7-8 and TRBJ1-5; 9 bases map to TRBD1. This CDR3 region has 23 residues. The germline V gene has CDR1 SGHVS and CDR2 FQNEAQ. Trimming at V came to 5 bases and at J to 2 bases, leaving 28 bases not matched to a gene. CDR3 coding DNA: TGTGCCAGCAGCCTCCGAGGGTGGGGTTTTGGGGACAGGGTTTCTGGTGGCAATCAGCCCCAGCATTTT. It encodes CASSLRGWGFGDRVSGGNQPQHF.

The CDR3 DNA is TGTGCCAGCAGCCAAGATCTGGGAGCCGAGCAGTACTTC. Its protein is CASSQDLGAEQYF. The chain carries TRBV3-1 (or the pseudogene TRBV3-2) and TRBJ2-7; maybe TRBD2 (5 bases). V lost 0 bases and J 6 bases, leaving 9 bases between the germline ends. CDR1 and CDR2 from the germline V gene are LGHDT and YNNKEL (reference sequence). The CDR3 sequence is 13 residues long.

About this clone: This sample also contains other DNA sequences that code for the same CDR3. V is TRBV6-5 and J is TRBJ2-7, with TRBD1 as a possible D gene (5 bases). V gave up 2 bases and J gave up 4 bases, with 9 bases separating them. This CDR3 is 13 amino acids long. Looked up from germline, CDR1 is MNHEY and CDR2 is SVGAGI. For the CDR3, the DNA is TGTGCCAGCAGTTACAGGGGTTCTTACGAGCAGTACTTC. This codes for CASSYRGSYEQYF.

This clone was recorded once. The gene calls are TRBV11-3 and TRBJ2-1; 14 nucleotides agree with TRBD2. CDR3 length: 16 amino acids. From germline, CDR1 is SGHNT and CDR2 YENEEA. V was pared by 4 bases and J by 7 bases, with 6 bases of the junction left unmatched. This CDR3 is CASSSSGTSGSNEQFF. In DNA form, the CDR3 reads TGTGCCAGCAGCTCCTCCGGGACTAGCGGGAGTAATGAGCAGTTCTTC.

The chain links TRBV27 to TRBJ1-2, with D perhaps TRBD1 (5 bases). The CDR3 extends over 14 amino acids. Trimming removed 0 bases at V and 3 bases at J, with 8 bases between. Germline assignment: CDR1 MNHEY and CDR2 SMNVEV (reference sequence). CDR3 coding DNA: TGTGCCAGCAGTTTATCCAGGGTTCACTATGGCTACACCTTC. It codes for CASSLSRVHYGYTF.

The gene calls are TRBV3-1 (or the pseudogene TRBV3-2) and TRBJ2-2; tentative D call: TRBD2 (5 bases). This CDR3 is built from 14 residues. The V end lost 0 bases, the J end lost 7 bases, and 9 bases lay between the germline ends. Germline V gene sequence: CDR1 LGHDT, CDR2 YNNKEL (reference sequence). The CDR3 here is CASSQDMRVGELFF. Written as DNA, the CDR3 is TGTGCCAGCAGCCAAGACATGAGGGTCGGGGAGCTGTTTTTT.

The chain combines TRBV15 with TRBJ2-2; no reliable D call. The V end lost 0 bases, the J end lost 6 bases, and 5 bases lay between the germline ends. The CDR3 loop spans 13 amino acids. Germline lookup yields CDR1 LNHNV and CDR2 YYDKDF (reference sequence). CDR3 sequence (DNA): TGTGCCACCAGCAGAGATATATCCGGGGAGCTGTTTTTT. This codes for CATSRDISGELFF.

The CDR3 sequence is CASTGAGGYEQYF. For the CDR3, the DNA is TGTGCCAGCACCGGGGCAGGGGGCTACGAGCAGTACTTC. The chain combines TRBV19 with TRBJ2-7; 7 nucleotides match TRBD1. CDR1 and CDR2 (germline): LNHDA, SQIVND (reference sequence). V lost 9 bases and J lost 3; bases outside the gene matches: 8. The CDR3 loop spans 13 amino acids.

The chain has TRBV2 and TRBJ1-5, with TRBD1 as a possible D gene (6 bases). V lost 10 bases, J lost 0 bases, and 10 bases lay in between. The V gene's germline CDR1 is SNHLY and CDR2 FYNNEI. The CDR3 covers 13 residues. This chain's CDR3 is CATTGNSNQPQHF. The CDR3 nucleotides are TGTGCCACTACAGGGAATAGCAATCAGCCCCAGCATTTT.

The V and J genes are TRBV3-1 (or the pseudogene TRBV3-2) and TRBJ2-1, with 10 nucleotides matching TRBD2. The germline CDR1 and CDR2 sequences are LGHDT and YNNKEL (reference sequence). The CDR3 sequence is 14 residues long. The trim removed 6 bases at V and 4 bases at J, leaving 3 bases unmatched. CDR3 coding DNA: TGTGCCAGCAGTTGGACTAGCGGATACAATGAGCAGTTCTTC. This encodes CASSWTSGYNEQFF.

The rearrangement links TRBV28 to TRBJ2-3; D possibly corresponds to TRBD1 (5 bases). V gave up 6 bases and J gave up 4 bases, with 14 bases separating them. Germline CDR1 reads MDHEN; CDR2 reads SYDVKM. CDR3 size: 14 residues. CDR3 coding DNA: TGTGCCAGCAGCCAACCCCTAGGGGCAGATACGCAGTATTTT. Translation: CASSQPLGADTQYF.

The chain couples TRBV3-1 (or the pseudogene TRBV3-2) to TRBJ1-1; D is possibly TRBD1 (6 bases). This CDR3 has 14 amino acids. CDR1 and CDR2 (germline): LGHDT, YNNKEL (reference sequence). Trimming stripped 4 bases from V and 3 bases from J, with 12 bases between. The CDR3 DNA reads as TGTGCCAGCAGCCTCACTTCAGGGGACACTGAAGCTTTCTTT. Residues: CASSLTSGDTEAFF.

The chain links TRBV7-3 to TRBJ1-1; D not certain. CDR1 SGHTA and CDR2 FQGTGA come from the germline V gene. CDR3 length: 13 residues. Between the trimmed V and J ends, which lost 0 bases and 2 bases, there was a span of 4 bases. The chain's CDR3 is CASSLTANTEAFF. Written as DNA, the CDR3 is TGTGCCAGCAGCTTAACGGCTAACACTGAAGCTTTCTTT.

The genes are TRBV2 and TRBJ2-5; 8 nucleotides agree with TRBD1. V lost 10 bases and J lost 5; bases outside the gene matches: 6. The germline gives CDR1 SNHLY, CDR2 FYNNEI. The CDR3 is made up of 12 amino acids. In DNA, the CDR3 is TGTGCCAAGGACAGGGCGGGGGAGACCCAGTACTTC. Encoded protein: CAKDRAGETQYF.

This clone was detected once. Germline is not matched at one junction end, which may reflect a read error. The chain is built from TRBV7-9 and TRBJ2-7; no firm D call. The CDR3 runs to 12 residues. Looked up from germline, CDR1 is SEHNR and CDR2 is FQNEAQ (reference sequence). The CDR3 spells CASSYGTVAASF. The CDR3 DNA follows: TGTGCCAGCAGCTACGGTACGGTAGCAGCGAGCTTC. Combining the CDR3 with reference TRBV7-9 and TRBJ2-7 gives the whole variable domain DTGVSQNPRHKITKRGQNVTFRCDPISEHNRLYWYRQTLGQGPEFLTYFQNEAQLEKSRLLSDRFSAERPKGSFSTLEIQRTEQGDSAMYLCASSYGTVAASFGPGTRLTVT.

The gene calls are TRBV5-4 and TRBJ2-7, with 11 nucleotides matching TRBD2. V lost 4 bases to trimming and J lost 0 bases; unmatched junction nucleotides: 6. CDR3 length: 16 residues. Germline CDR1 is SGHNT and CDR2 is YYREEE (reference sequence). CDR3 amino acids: CASSPGTSGSSYEQYF. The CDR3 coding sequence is TGTGCCAGCAGCCCCGGGACTAGCGGCTCCTCCTACGAGCAGTACTTC.

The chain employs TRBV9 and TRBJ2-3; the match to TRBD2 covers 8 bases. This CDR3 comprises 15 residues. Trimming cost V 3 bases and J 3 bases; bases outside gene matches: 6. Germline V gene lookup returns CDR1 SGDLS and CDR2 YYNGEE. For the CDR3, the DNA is TGTGCCAGCAGCGAGGGGCTAGCGGGTACAGATACGCAGTATTTT. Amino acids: CASSEGLAGTDTQYF.